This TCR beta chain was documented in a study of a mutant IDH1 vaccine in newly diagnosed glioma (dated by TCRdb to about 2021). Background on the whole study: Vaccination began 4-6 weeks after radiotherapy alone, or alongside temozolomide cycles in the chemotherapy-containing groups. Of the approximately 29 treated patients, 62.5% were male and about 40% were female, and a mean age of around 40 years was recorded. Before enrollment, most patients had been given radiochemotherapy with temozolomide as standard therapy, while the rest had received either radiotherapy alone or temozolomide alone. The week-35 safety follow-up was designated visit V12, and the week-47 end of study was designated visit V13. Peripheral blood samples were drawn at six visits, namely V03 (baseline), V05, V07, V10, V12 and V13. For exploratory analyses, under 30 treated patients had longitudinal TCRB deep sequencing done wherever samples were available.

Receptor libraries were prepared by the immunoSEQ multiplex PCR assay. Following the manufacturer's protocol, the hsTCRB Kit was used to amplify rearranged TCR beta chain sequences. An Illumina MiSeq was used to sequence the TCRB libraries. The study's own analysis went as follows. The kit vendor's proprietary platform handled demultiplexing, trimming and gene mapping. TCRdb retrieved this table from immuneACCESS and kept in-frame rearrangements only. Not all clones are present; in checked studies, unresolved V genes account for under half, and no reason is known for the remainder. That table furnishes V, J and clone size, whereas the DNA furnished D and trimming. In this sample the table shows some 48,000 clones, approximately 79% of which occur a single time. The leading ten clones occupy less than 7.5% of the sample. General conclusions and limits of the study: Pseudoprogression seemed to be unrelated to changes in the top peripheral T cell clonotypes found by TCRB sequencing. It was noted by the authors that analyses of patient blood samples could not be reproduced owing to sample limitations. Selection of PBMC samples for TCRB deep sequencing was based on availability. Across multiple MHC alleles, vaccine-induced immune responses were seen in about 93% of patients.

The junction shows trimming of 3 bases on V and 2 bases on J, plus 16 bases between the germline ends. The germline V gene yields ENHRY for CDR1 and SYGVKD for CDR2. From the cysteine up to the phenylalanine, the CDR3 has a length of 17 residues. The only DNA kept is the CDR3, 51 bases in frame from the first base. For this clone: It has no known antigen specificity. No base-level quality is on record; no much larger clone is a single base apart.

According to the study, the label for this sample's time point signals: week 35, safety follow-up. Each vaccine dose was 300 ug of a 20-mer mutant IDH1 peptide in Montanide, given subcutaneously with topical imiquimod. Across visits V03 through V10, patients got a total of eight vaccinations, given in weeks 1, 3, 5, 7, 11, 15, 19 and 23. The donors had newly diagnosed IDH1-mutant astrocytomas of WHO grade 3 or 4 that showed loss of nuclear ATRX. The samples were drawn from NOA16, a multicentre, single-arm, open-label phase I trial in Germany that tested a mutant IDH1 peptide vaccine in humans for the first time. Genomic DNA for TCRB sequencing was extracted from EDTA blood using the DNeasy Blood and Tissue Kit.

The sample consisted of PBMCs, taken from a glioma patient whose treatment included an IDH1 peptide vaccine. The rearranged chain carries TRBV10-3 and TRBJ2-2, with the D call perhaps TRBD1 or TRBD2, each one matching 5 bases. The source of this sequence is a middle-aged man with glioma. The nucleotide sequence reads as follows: TGTGCCATCAGTGAACCGGGACGGAAACCCAACACCGGGGAGCTGTTTTTT. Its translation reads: CAISEPGRKPNTGELFF.